One and the same sample provided the 19 T cell receptor beta chains below, sequenced in a study of CD8 T cells in ankylosing spondylitis. Points from the study as a whole: A TCR beta motif made of fewer than 10 highly homologous variants seemed typical of ankylosing spondylitis blood.

These receptors have no identified antigens. TCRdb processed the 5' RACE reads anew with MiXCR; each CDR3 protein has one entry. Of tens of thousands of distinct CDR3 sequences listed, just under 9% are singletons. The sequenced sample was blood, either unsorted or a sorted T cell fraction (not recorded which). Source of these receptors: a male donor with ankylosing spondylitis.

This clonotype was counted between two and nine times. The rearrangement links TRBV20-1 to TRBJ2-7; D is uncertain. CDR1 and CDR2 (germline): DFQATT, SNEGSKA (reference sequence). The CDR3 spans 12 residues. Trimming pared 6 bases from V and 2 bases from J, leaving 11 bases between. The CDR3 loop reads CSAMAEAYEQYF. The CDR3 region has the DNA TGCAGTGCCATGGCCGAGGCCTACGAGCAGTACTTC.

There are many counts of this clonotype. J is TRBJ2-3 and V is TRBV7-9; 14 bases align to TRBD2. Germline CDR1 SEHNR, CDR2 FQNEAQ (reference sequence). This CDR3 has 20 residues. The junction had 14 bases not matched to a gene; V was cut back by 4 bases and J by 2 bases. The CDR3 here is CASSSPIGTSGGTTTDTQYF. The CDR3 coding sequence is TGTGCCAGCAGCTCACCTATAGGGACTAGCGGGGGAACAACCACAGATACGCAGTATTTT.

The chain recombines TRBV10-2 with TRBJ2-7; TRBD2 is a possible D gene (5 bases). Germline V gene lookup returns CDR1 WSHSY and CDR2 SAAADI. CDR3 length: 12 residues. Between the trimmed V and J ends, which lost 4 bases and 6 bases, there was a span of 10 bases. The CDR3 region is CASSGNSAEQYF. CDR3 nucleotides: TGCGCCAGCAGTGGTAATAGCGCCGAGCAGTACTTC.

In its sample, this clonotype was seen a few times. The gene calls are TRBV6-5 and TRBJ2-7; D is possibly TRBD1 or TRBD2 (7 bases each). There are 14 residues in the CDR3. Between the trimmed V and J ends, which lost 2 bases and 6 bases, there was a span of 14 bases. Germline V gives CDR1 MNHEY, CDR2 SVGAGI. The CDR3 loop reads CASSYGEGALEQYF. CDR3 nucleotides: TGTGCCAGCAGTTACGGGGAGGGGGCTCTCGAGCAGTACTTC.

The sample holds a few counts of this clonotype. The chain uses TRBV4-1 and TRBJ2-5; TRBD2 agrees at 9 bases. CDR1 MGHRA and CDR2 YSYEKL come from the germline V gene. V dropped 1 base and J dropped 1; count of bases not matched to a gene: 16. The CDR3 is made up of 20 amino acids. The CDR3 spells CASSQVAGGGLAGLQETQYF. DNA of the CDR3: TGCGCCAGCAGCCAAGTTGCAGGGGGAGGGCTAGCGGGACTCCAAGAGACCCAGTACTTC.

This clonotype has a handful of counts. The chain combines TRBV28 with TRBJ2-7; no definite D call. This CDR3 contains 14 residues. CDR1 is MDHEN, CDR2 SYDVKM, per germline. The ends were cut back, 4 bases at V and 2 bases at J, with 12 bases in the middle. CDR3 residues: CASSSLGIPYEQYV. CDR3 sequence (DNA): TGTGCCAGCAGTTCCTTGGGCATCCCCTACGAGCAGTACGTC.

V is TRBV27 and J is TRBJ2-3; 11 bases are a match to TRBD1. The CDR3 length is 16 residues. Germline V gene sequence: CDR1 MNHEY, CDR2 SMNVEV (reference sequence). V lost 5 bases, J lost 4 bases, and 8 bases stayed unmatched. CDR3 in amino acids: CASSTGQGAVPDTQYF. The CDR3, as DNA: TGTGCCAGCAGTACCGGACAGGGGGCGGTTCCAGATACGCAGTATTTT.

This clonotype was recorded many times. This chain uses TRBV4-2 with TRBJ1-1; the D gene is possibly TRBD1 (5 bases). The germline gives CDR1 LGHNA, CDR2 YNFKEQ. V lost 0 bases and J lost 5, with 10 bases in between. The CDR3 contains 14 residues. DNA for the CDR3: TGTGCCAGCAGCCAAGATAGGGGATATACTGAAGCTTTCTTT. This codes for CASSQDRGYTEAFF.

The chain is built from TRBV10-1 and TRBJ2-7; D is possibly TRBD1 (7 bases). The ends were cut back, 8 bases at V and 7 bases at J, with 18 bases in the middle. Germline CDR1 and CDR2: WNHNN and SYGVQD (reference sequence). There are 13 residues in the CDR3. DNA of the CDR3: TGCGCCAGCGCCGACAGGGACTCCGGTGAGCAGTACTTC. Translation gives CASADRDSGEQYF.

This chain uses TRBV5-4 with TRBJ2-7; 8 bases match TRBD1. V lost 4 bases, J lost 2 bases, and 14 bases stayed unmatched. The CDR3 has 17 residues. CDR1 and CDR2 (germline): SGHNT, YYREEE (reference sequence). The CDR3 sequence: CASSDPRWQGATYEQYV. The CDR3 DNA reads TGTGCCAGCAGCGACCCCCGGTGGCAGGGGGCGACCTACGAGCAGTACGTC.

This chain joins TRBV5-1 and TRBJ2-5, with 7 nucleotides matching TRBD1. Germline CDR1 SGHRS, CDR2 YFSETQ. This CDR3 region has 15 residues. J lost 4 bases, V lost 4 bases, and 10 bases had no gene match. The CDR3 DNA is TGCGCCAGCAGCCTGCCGTTGACAGGGTCAGAGACCCAGTACTTC. The encoded protein is CASSLPLTGSETQYF. Combining the CDR3 with reference TRBV5-1 and TRBJ2-5 gives the whole variable domain KAGVTQTPRYLIKTRGQQVTLSCSPISGHRSVSWYQQTPGQGLQFLFEYFSETQRNKGNFPGRFSGRQFSNSRSEMNVSTLELGDSALYLCASSLPLTGSETQYFGPGTRLLVL.

The sample holds many counts of this clonotype. The chain combines TRBV20-1 with TRBJ2-7; 10 nucleotides agree with TRBD1. V gave up 3 bases and J gave up 4 bases; unmatched junction bases: 6. Germline loops: CDR1 DFQATT, CDR2 SNEGSKA (reference sequence). The CDR3 covers 14 residues. The CDR3 sequence: CSARLRDRGYEQYF. In DNA, the CDR3 is TGCAGTGCTAGGCTCCGGGACAGGGGATACGAGCAGTACTTC.

The gene calls are TRBV12-3 or TRBV12-4 and TRBJ2-1; 7 positions agree with TRBD2. The CDR3 runs to 15 residues. V gave up 7 bases and J gave up 1 base; unmatched junction bases: 7. The CDR3 nucleotides read TGTGCCAGCACCCAGGGAGGGCCGTCCTACAATGAGCAGTTCTTC. Its protein product is CASTQGGPSYNEQFF.

The V call is TRBV5-1, the J call TRBJ1-5; D might be TRBD1 (5 bases). The CDR3 totals 15 residues. Trimming took off 0 bases at V and 7 bases at J, with 14 bases between the two ends. Germline loops: CDR1 SGHRS, CDR2 YFSETQ. The CDR3 DNA reads as TGCGCCAGCAGCTTGGATGCAGGGATGGGGCAGCCCCAGCATTTT. As protein: CASSLDAGMGQPQHF.

The chain links TRBV7-7 to TRBJ2-1; 8 nucleotides line up with TRBD2. CDR1 is SSHAT, CDR2 FNYEAQ, per germline (reference sequence). J gave up 9 bases and V 3 bases, and 13 bases lay outside the gene matches. The CDR3 has 16 residues. The CDR3, as DNA: TGTGCCAGCAGCTTCGGAGCGGGAGCATTCATGGGTGAGCAGTTCTTC. This gives the protein CASSFGAGAFMGEQFF.

There are many counts of this clonotype. The chain carries TRBV27 and TRBJ2-1; unclear D gene. The CDR3 has 11 amino acids. CDR1 is MNHEY, CDR2 SMNVEV, per germline (reference sequence). The ends were cut back, 2 bases at V and 5 bases at J, with 1 base in the middle. CDR3 bases: TGTGCCAGCAGTTTAAACAATGAGCAGTTCTTC. This translates into CASSLNNEQFF.

The V gene is TRBV13, the J gene TRBJ2-7, with TRBD1 as a possible D gene (5 bases). This CDR3 comprises 15 residues. The germline V gene encodes CDR1 PRHDT and CDR2 FYEKMQ (reference sequence). V was clipped by 6 bases and J by 2 bases, with 17 bases between them. This CDR3 reads CASSHTEDRPYEQYV. The CDR3 nucleotides are TGTGCCAGCAGTCATACGGAAGACAGACCCTACGAGCAGTACGTC.

This clonotype has at least ten counts. This chain links TRBV7-9 with TRBJ2-5, with no clear D. The V gene's germline CDR1 is SEHNR and CDR2 FQNEAQ (reference sequence). Deletions cut 5 bases from V and 6 bases from J, with 10 bases between. The CDR3 runs to 12 residues. The CDR3 region has the DNA TGTGCCAGCAGCGATAGTGTGAAGACCCAGTACTTC. Translating gives CASSDSVKTQYF.

The chain carries TRBV3-1 and TRBJ2-7, with D perhaps being TRBD1 or TRBD2 (6 bases each). This CDR3 comprises 15 residues. V lost 6 bases and J 3 bases, leaving 18 bases between the germline ends. The germline V gene has CDR1 LGHDT and CDR2 YNNKEL (reference sequence). The CDR3 DNA reads as TGTGCCAGCAGTCCCCAAGGGGGGCCCTACTACGAGCAGTACTTC. Amino acid sequence: CASSPQGGPYYEQYF.